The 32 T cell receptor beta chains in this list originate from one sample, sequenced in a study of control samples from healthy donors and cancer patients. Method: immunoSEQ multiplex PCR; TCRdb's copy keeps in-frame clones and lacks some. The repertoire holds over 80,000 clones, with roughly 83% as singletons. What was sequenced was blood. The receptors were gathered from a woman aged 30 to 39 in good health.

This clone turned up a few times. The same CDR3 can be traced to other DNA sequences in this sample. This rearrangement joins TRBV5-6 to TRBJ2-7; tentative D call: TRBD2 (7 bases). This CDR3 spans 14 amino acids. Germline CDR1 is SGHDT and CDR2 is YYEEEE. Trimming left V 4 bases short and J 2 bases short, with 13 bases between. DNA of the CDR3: TGTGCCAGCAGCGGGAGGGGGACTGCCTACGAGCAGTACTTC. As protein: CASSGRGTAYEQYF.

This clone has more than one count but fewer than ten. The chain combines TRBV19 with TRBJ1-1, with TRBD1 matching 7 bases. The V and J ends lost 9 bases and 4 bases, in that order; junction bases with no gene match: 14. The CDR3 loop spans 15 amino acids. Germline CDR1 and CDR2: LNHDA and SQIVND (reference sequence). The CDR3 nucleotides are TGTGCCAGCCGATCCGGGACAGTAGCCAGCACTGAAGCTTTCTTT. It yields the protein CASRSGTVASTEAFF.

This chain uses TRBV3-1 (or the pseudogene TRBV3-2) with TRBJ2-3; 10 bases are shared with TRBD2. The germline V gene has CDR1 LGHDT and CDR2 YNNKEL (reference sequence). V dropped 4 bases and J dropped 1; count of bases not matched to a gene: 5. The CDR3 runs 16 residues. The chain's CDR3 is CASSLSGGARTDTQYF. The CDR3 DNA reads TGTGCCAGCAGCCTGAGCGGGGGGGCCCGCACAGATACGCAGTATTTT.

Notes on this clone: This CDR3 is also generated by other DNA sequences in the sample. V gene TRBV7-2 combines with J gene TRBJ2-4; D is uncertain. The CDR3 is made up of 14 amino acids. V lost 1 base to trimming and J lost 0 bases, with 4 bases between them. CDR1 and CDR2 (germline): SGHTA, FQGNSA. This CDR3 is CASSLGLAKNIQYF. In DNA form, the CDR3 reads TGTGCCAGCAGCTTAGGATTAGCCAAAAACATTCAGTACTTC.

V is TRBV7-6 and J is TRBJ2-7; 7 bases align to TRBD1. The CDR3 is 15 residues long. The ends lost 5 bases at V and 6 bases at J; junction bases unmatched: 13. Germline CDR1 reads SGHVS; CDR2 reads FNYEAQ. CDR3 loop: CASSPQQGPWGEQYF. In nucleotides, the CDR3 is TGTGCCAGCAGCCCACAACAGGGGCCCTGGGGCGAGCAGTACTTC.

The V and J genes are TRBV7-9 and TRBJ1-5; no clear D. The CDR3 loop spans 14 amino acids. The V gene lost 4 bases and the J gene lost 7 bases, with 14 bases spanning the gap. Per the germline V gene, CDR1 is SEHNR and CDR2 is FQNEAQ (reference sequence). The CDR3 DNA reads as TGTGCCAGCAGCTGCCCGTCAGAGGGCCAGCCCCAGCATTTT. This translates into CASSCPSEGQPQHF.

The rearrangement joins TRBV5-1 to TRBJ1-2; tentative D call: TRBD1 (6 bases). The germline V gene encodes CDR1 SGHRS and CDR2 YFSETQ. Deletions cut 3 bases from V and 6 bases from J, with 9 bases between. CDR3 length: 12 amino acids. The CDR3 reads CASSSGADGYTF. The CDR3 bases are TGCGCCAGCAGCTCAGGGGCGGATGGCTACACCTTC. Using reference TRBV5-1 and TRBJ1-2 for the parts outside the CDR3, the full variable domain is KAGVTQTPRYLIKTRGQQVTLSCSPISGHRSVSWYQQTPGQGLQFLFEYFSETQRNKGNFPGRFSGRQFSNSRSEMNVSTLELGDSALYLCASSSGADGYTFGSGTRLTVV.

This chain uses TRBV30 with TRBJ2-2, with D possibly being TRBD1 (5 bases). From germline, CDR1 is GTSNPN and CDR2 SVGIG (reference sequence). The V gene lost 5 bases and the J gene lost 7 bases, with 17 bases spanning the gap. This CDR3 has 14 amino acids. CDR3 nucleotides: TGTGCCTGGGACGTGCAGGGATTTGGCGGGGAGCTGTTTTTT. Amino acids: CAWDVQGFGGELFF. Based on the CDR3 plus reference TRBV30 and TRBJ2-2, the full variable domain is SQTIHQWPATLVQPVGSPLSLECTVEGTSNPNLYWYRQAAGRGLQLLFYSVGIGQISSEVPQNLSASRPQDRQFILSSKKLLLSDSGFYLCAWDVQGFGGELFFGEGSRLTVL.

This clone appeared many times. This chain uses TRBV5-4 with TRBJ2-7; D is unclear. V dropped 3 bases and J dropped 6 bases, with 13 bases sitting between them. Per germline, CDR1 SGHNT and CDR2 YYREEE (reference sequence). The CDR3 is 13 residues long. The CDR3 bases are TGTGCCAGCAGCTCCGGACCCGTGGGCGAGCAGTACTTC. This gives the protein CASSSGPVGEQYF.

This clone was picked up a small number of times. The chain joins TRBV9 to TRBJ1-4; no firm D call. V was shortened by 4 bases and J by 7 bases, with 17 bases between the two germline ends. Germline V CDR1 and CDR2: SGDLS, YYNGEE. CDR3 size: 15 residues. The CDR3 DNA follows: TGTGCCAGCAGCCTAAACCCCGTGGTCGGTGAAAAACTGTTTTTT. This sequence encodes CASSLNPVVGEKLFF.

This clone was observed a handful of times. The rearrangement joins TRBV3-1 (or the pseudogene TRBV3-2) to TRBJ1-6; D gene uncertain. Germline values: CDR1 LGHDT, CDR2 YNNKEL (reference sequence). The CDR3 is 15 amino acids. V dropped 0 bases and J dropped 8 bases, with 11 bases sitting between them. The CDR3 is CASSQDGRPYSPLHF. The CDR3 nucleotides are TGTGCCAGCAGCCAAGATGGACGCCCTTATTCACCCCTCCACTTT.

CDR3 sequence: CATSRSDSSYEQYF. Written as DNA, the CDR3 is TGTGCCACCAGCCGCAGTGACAGCTCCTACGAGCAGTACTTC. This chain joins TRBV15 and TRBJ2-7; a possible D gene is TRBD1 (5 bases). The CDR3 contains 14 residues. Germline loops: CDR1 LNHNV, CDR2 YYDKDF (reference sequence). V shed 5 bases and J shed 0 bases, with 11 bases lying between them.

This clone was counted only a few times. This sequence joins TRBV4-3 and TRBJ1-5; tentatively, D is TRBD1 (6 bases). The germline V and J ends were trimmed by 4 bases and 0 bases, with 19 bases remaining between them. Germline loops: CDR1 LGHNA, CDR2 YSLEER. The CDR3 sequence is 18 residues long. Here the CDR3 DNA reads TGCGCCAGCAGCCCTTCAAGCCCCTTGACAGGTAGCAATCAGCCCCAGCATTTT. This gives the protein CASSPSSPLTGSNQPQHF.

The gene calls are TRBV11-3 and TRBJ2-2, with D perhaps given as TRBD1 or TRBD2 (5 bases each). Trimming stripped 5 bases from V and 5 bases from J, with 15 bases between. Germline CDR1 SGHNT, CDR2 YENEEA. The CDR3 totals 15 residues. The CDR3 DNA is TGTGCCAGCAGCCCTGGTGCAGGGAGAACCGGGGAGCTGTTTTTT. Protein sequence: CASSPGAGRTGELFF.

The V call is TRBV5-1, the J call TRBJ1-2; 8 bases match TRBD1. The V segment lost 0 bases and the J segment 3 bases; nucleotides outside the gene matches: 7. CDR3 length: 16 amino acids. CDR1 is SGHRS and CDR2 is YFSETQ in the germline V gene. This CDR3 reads CASSLAPGQVYYGYTF. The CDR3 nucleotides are TGCGCCAGCAGCTTGGCCCCGGGACAGGTCTACTATGGCTACACCTTC.

DNA of the CDR3: TGTGCCAGCAGTTTTCAGAGGGGAGGCACAGATACGCAGTATTTT. Translation: CASSFQRGGTDTQYF. This chain uses TRBV7-2 with TRBJ2-3, with D tentatively TRBD1 or TRBD2 (5 bases each). Between the trimmed V and J ends, which lost 6 bases and 1 base, there was a span of 14 bases. Germline V gene data show CDR1 as SGHTA and CDR2 as FQGNSA. The CDR3 is made up of 15 amino acids.

CDR3 in amino acids: CASSFVTSGGRTDTQYF. CDR3 DNA: TGTGCCAGCAGCTTTGTCACTAGCGGGGGCCGCACAGATACGCAGTATTTT. This sequence joins TRBV12-1 and TRBJ2-3; the table's TRBD2 call for D was not verified on the DNA. TRBV12-1 has pseudogene status. CDR3 size: 17 residues.

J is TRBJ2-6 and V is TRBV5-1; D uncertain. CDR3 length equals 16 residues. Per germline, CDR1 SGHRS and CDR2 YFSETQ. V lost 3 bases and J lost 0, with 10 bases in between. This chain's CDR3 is CASSYPSSSGANVLTF. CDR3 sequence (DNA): TGCGCCAGCAGCTATCCGTCAAGCTCTGGGGCCAACGTCCTGACTTTC.

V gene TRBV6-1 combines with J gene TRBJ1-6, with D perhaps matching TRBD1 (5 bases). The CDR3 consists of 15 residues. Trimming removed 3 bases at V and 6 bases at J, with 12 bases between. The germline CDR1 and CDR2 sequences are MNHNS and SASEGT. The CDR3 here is CASSEGGRSNSPLHF. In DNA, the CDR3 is TGTGCCAGCAGTGAGGGGGGACGGAGTAATTCACCCCTCCACTTT.

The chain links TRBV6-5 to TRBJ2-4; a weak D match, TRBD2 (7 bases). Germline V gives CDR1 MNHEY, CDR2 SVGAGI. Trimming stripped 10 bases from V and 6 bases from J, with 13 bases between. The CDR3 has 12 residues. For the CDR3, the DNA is TGTGCCACCTATAGGGGGGGAAACATTCAGTACTTC. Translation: CATYRGGNIQYF.

The CDR3 sequence is CAWGGQLNQPQHF. CDR3 nucleotides: TGTGCCTGGGGCGGACAGCTAAATCAGCCCCAGCATTTT. The V and J genes are TRBV30 and TRBJ1-5, with D possibly being TRBD1 (6 bases). V was cut by 5 bases and J by 4 bases, with 12 bases left in between. This CDR3 spans 13 amino acids. Germline loops: CDR1 GTSNPN, CDR2 SVGIG (reference sequence).

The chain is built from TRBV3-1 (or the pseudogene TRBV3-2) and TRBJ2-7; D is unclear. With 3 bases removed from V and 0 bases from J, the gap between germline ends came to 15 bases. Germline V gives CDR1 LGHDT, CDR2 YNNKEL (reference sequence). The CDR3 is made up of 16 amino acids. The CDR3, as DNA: TGTGCCAGCAGCCACCGCGCCAGCACAGTCTCCTACGAGCAGTACTTC. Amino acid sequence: CASSHRASTVSYEQYF.

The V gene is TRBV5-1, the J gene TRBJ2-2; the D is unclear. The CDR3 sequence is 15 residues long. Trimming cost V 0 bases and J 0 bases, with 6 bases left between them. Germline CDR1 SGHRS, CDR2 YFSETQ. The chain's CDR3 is CASSLETANTGELFF. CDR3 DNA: TGCGCCAGCAGCTTGGAAACAGCGAACACCGGGGAGCTGTTTTTT.

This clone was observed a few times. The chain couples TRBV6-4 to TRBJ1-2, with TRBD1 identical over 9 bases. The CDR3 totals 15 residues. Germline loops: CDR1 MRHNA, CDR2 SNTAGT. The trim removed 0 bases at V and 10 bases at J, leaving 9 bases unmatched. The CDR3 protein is CASSDSGTGGSDYTF. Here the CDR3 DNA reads TGTGCCAGCAGTGACTCGGGTACAGGGGGCAGTGACTACACCTTC.

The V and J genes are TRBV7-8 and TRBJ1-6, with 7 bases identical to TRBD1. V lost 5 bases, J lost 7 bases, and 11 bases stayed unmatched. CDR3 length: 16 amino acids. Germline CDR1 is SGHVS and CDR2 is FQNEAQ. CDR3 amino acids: CASSNPTGLDNSPLHF. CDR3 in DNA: TGTGCCAGCAGCAACCCGACAGGGCTCGACAATTCACCCCTCCACTTT.

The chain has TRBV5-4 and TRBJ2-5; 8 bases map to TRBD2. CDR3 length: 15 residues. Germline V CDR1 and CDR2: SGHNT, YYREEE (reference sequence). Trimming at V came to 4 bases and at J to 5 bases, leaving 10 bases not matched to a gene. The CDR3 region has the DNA TGTGCCAGCAGCCCACCGGGACTAGGGGCGGAGACCCAGTACTTC. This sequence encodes CASSPPGLGAETQYF.

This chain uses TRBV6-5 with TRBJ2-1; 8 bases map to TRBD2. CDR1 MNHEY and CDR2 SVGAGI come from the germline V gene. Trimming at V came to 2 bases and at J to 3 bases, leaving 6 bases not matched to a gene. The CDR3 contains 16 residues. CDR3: CASSYKRGGFYNEQFF. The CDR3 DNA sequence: TGTGCCAGCAGTTACAAACGGGGGGGGTTCTACAATGAGCAGTTCTTC.

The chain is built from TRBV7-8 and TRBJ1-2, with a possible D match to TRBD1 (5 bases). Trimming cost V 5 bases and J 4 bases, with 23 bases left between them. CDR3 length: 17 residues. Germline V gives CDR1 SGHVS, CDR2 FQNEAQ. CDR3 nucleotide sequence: TGTGCCAGCAGCACCTCATTTAGCACAGGCCCCATCTATGGCTACACCTTC. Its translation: CASSTSFSTGPIYGYTF.

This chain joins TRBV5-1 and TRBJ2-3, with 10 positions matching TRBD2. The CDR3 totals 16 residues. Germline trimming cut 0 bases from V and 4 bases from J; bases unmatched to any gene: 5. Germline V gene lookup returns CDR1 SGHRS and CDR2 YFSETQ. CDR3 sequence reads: CASSLAPGLASDTQYF. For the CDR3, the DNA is TGCGCCAGCAGCTTGGCGCCGGGACTAGCGTCAGATACGCAGTATTTT. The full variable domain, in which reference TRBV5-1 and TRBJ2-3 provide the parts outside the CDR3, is KAGVTQTPRYLIKTRGQQVTLSCSPISGHRSVSWYQQTPGQGLQFLFEYFSETQRNKGNFPGRFSGRQFSNSRSEMNVSTLELGDSALYLCASSLAPGLASDTQYFGPGTRLTVL.

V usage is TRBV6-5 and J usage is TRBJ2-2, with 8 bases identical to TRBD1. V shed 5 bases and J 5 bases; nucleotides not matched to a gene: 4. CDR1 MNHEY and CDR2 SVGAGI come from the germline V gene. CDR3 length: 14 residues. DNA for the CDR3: TGTGCCAGCAGTACAGGGGGGAAAACCGGGGAGCTGTTTTTT. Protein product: CASSTGGKTGELFF.

As DNA, the CDR3 is TGTGCCAGCAGCCCTCGGACAGGGGGCAATCAGCCCCAGCATTTT. Protein product: CASSPRTGGNQPQHF. The chain is built from TRBV7-2 and TRBJ1-5, with 9 bases fitting TRBD1. Losses at the gene ends were 5 bases for V and 2 bases for J; bases not matched to a gene: 4. The CDR3 is 15 amino acids. The germline V gene has CDR1 SGHTA and CDR2 FQGNSA.

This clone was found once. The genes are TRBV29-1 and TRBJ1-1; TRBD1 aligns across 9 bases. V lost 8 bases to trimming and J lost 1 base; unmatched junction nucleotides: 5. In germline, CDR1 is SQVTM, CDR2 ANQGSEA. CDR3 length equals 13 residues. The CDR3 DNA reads TGCAGCTCGAGACAGGGGGGGAACACTGAAGCTTTCTTT. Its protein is CSSRQGGNTEAFF.